This T cell receptor (beta chain) was sequenced during a study of metastatic and nonmetastatic thyroid tumors. About the research overall: Repertoires of blood and of tissue (tumor or nodule) from malignant and benign thyroid patients were compared.

Until they underwent thyroid surgery, no patient had received any treatment. This clone came up a few times. Antigen: not known. The CDR3 runs to 16 residues. V gave up 5 bases and J gave up 1 base, with 18 bases separating them. Germline-derived CDR1 and CDR2 are MDHEN and SYDVKM. Per the original methods: In papillary thyroid cancer, a distant-metastasis classifier was built using CDR3 differences across clinicopathological groups. Through MiXCR, TCRdb re-clonotyped the PCR reads. TCRdb's processing, not the authors' own work, is the source of the V and J calls. The sample lists 20,000 or so clones, roughly 23% occurring once. Overall study findings and caveats: Malignant thyroid tumors reportedly exceeded benign nodules significantly in TCR beta diversity, with the difference appearing in blood and tumor.

The sequence derives from a female donor with papillary thyroid cancer or a benign thyroid nodule (not recorded which). Some clones in this sample may be carry-over from other donors' samples. The specimen was adjacent normal tissue. This rearrangement joins TRBV28 to TRBJ2-7; D may be TRBD1 (6 bases). The CDR3 region is CASSRSGTQPSYEQYF. CDR3 DNA sequence: TGTGCCAGCAGTAGATCCGGGACACAACCTTCCTACGAGCAGTACTTC.